These 21 T cell receptor beta chains originate from one sample sequenced in a study of T cell responses to AZD1222 COVID-19 vaccine. TCRdb's copy holds only in-frame clones and misses some; the assay was immunoSEQ multiplex PCR. This sample has 120,000 or so clones; about 89% occur once, and the top ten carry roughly 5.4%. The specimen comprised peripheral blood, sampled on day 0 of AZD1222 vaccination. These receptors came from an adult in good health.

V gene TRBV14 combines with J gene TRBJ2-7; D not certain. Trimming removed 5 bases from V and 0 bases from J, with 17 bases in between. Germline values: CDR1 SGHDN, CDR2 FVKESK. The CDR3 has 16 amino acids. This CDR3 is CASSSGPAASSYEQYF. In nucleotides, the CDR3 is TGTGCCAGCAGCTCTGGGCCAGCAGCTAGCTCCTACGAGCAGTACTTC.

This clone was seen a handful of times. The gene calls are TRBV5-1 and TRBJ2-7; no firm D call. Germline lookup yields CDR1 SGHRS and CDR2 YFSETQ. Deletions cut 4 bases from V and 1 base from J, with 6 bases between. The CDR3 totals 12 residues. This CDR3 is CASSRDSYEQYF. The CDR3 DNA reads TGCGCCAGCAGCAGGGATTCCTACGAGCAGTACTTC.

The chain recombines TRBV18 with TRBJ2-1; no clear D. The CDR3 runs 14 residues. V was trimmed by 7 bases and J by 8 bases, leaving 18 bases between them. Per the germline V gene, CDR1 is KGHSH and CDR2 is LQKENI. CDR3 sequence reads: CASLLSAPGHEQFF. DNA of the CDR3: TGTGCCAGCTTATTGAGCGCTCCCGGCCATGAGCAGTTCTTC. Complete variable domain (other parts from reference TRBV18 and TRBJ2-1): NAGVMQNPRHLVRRRGQEARLRCSPMKGHSHVYWYRQLPEEGLKFMVYLQKENIIDESGMPKERFSAEFPKEGPSILRIQQVVRGDSAAYFCASLLSAPGHEQFFGPGTRLTVL.

This rearrangement joins TRBV12-3 or TRBV12-4 to TRBJ2-1; unclear D gene. The CDR3 consists of 10 residues. Trimming cost V 4 bases and J 12 bases, with 7 bases left between them. The CDR3 here is CASSSERQFF. The CDR3 DNA follows: TGTGCCAGCAGTTCGGAAAGGCAGTTCTTC.

This chain links TRBV29-1 with TRBJ2-3, with D possibly matching TRBD2 (5 bases). Trimming took off 3 bases at V and 3 bases at J, with 7 bases between the two ends. This CDR3 has 12 amino acids. Germline loops: CDR1 SQVTM, CDR2 ANQGSEA. DNA of the CDR3: TGCAGCGTTGATCCGGGAACAGATACGCAGTATTTT. This encodes CSVDPGTDTQYF.

This clone showed up just a few times. J is TRBJ1-1 and V is TRBV5-4, with 9 positions matching TRBD1. Per germline, CDR1 SGHNT and CDR2 YYREEE (reference sequence). This CDR3 comprises 14 residues. V lost 4 bases, J lost 3 bases, and 4 bases stayed unmatched. The DNA of the CDR3 is TGTGCCAGCAGCCCGACAGGGGGGGACACTGAAGCTTTCTTT. It codes for CASSPTGGDTEAFF.

The J gene is TRBJ1-2, the V gene TRBV6-5; no definite D call. This CDR3 has 13 amino acids. Germline V gives CDR1 MNHEY, CDR2 SVGAGI. V lost 6 bases and J 4 bases, leaving 12 bases between the germline ends. For the CDR3, the DNA is TGTGCCAGCAGAGGGTCGAGCAGCTATGGCTACACCTTC. It yields the protein CASRGSSSYGYTF.

The chain couples TRBV30 to TRBJ2-3; unclear D gene. The germline V gene encodes CDR1 GTSNPN and CDR2 SVGIG (reference sequence). V lost 3 bases and J 4 bases, leaving 11 bases between the germline ends. The CDR3 runs 13 residues. The CDR3 sequence: CAWSWGPADTQYF. CDR3 DNA sequence: TGTGCCTGGAGCTGGGGTCCCGCAGATACGCAGTATTTT.

The chain carries TRBV29-1 and TRBJ1-3; 7 nucleotides match TRBD1. Germline CDR1 reads SQVTM; CDR2 reads ANQGSEA. V lost 0 bases and J lost 2; bases outside the gene matches: 4. The CDR3 is 15 amino acids. CDR3 coding DNA: TGCAGCGTTGAAGATATACAGGGGACTGGAAACACCATATATTTT. Its protein product is CSVEDIQGTGNTIYF.

This chain joins TRBV24-1 and TRBJ2-7, with D maybe TRBD2 (5 bases). V was trimmed by 0 bases and J by 0 bases, leaving 8 bases between them. CDR1 is KGHDR, CDR2 SFDVKD, per germline. The CDR3 covers 15 residues. The CDR3 loop is CATSDLQGSSYEQYF. The DNA of the CDR3 is TGTGCCACCAGTGATTTGCAAGGGAGCTCCTACGAGCAGTACTTC.

The chain recombines TRBV27 with TRBJ2-1; either TRBD1 or TRBD2 may supply D (5 bases each). Trimming pared 6 bases from V and 2 bases from J, leaving 11 bases between. Germline CDR1 reads MNHEY; CDR2 reads SMNVEV (reference sequence). CDR3 length: 14 residues. The CDR3 is CASSGAGTYNEQFF. The CDR3 bases are TGTGCCAGCAGCGGGGCAGGGACCTACAATGAGCAGTTCTTC.

This clone has a single count. V usage is TRBV3-1 (or the pseudogene TRBV3-2) and J usage is TRBJ1-1; possibly TRBD1 for D (6 bases). The germline V gene has CDR1 LGHDT and CDR2 YNNKEL (reference sequence). This CDR3 spans 13 amino acids. The germline V and J ends were trimmed by 4 bases and 4 bases, with 10 bases remaining between them. CDR3: CASSLGTSTEAFF. DNA of the CDR3: TGTGCCAGCAGCCTTGGGACAAGCACTGAAGCTTTCTTT.

This chain uses TRBV6-5 with TRBJ1-2; 7 bases line up with TRBD1. Germline V gives CDR1 MNHEY, CDR2 SVGAGI. Germline trimming cut 5 bases from V and 6 bases from J; bases unmatched to any gene: 12. This CDR3 has 15 residues. CDR3 sequence reads: CASSPRDRIFNGYTF. CDR3 nucleotide sequence: TGTGCCAGCAGTCCCCGGGACAGAATATTTAATGGCTACACCTTC.

This sequence joins TRBV2 and TRBJ2-7; a weak D match, TRBD2 (6 bases). CDR3 length: 12 residues. V lost 6 bases and J lost 1, with 7 bases in between. Germline V gene data show CDR1 as SNHLY and CDR2 as FYNNEI. CDR3 protein: CASRGLSYEQYF. CDR3 bases: TGTGCCAGCAGGGGACTTTCCTACGAGCAGTACTTC.

The V and J genes are TRBV5-1 and TRBJ1-5; unclear D gene. Germline V gives CDR1 SGHRS, CDR2 YFSETQ. The CDR3 is 13 residues long. Trimming removed 0 bases at V and 3 bases at J, with 4 bases between. The CDR3 DNA reads as TGCGCCAGCAGCTTGGAGATCAATCAGCCCCAGCATTTT. Translation: CASSLEINQPQHF.

V and J are TRBV11-2 and TRBJ2-7, with D uncertain. The V gene lost 4 bases and the J gene lost 2 bases, with 9 bases spanning the gap. CDR3 length: 13 amino acids. Germline CDR1 and CDR2: SGHAT and FQNNGV. CDR3 DNA sequence: TGTGCCAGCAGCTATCAGGCTACCTACGAGCAGTACTTC. Encoded protein: CASSYQATYEQYF.

The CDR3 spells CASSPLSWGADSNQPQHF. In DNA form, the CDR3 reads TGTGCCAGCTCACCACTCTCATGGGGGGCGGATAGCAATCAGCCCCAGCATTTT. The chain has TRBV18 and TRBJ1-5; tentative D call: TRBD1 (6 bases). V lost 1 base to trimming and J lost 0 bases, with 16 bases between them. This CDR3 comprises 18 residues. Germline lookup yields CDR1 KGHSH and CDR2 LQKENI.

This clone was seen a handful of times. The genes are TRBV9 and TRBJ1-3, with D maybe TRBD1 (5 bases). V lost 0 bases and J 2 bases, leaving 6 bases between the germline ends. The CDR3 totals 14 residues. Germline V gives CDR1 SGDLS, CDR2 YYNGEE. The CDR3 sequence: CASSVAGPGNTIYF. The CDR3 DNA is TGTGCCAGCAGCGTAGCAGGGCCTGGAAACACCATATATTTT.

The chain recombines TRBV2 with TRBJ2-2; TRBD2 matches 7 bases. Germline assignment: CDR1 SNHLY and CDR2 FYNNEI. The J segment lost 4 bases and the V segment lost 3 bases, leaving 8 bases of the junction unmatched. The CDR3 has 16 residues. The DNA for the CDR3 is TGTGCCAGCAGTGATCAGGCTAGCGGACCCACCGGGGAGCTGTTTTTT. Protein product: CASSDQASGPTGELFF. The full variable domain, its missing parts supplied by reference TRBV2 and TRBJ2-2, is EPEVTQTPSHQVTQMGQEVILRCVPISNHLYFYWYRQILGQKVEFLVSFYNNEISEKSEIFDDQFSVERPDGSNFTLKIRSTKLEDSAMYFCASSDQASGPTGELFFGEGSRLTVL.

The genes are TRBV12-3 or TRBV12-4 and TRBJ1-6; no firm D call. The CDR3 has 13 residues. The germline V and J ends were trimmed by 5 bases and 9 bases, with 11 bases remaining between them. The CDR3 sequence is CASSNRMTSPLHF. The CDR3 nucleotides are TGTGCCAGCAGTAATAGGATGACTTCACCCCTCCACTTT.

The chain recombines TRBV3-1 (or the pseudogene TRBV3-2) with TRBJ2-2; TRBD1 aligns across 8 bases. The CDR3 has 16 amino acids. Per the germline V gene, CDR1 is LGHDT and CDR2 is YNNKEL (reference sequence). J gave up 4 bases and V 2 bases, and 6 bases lay outside the gene matches. DNA for the CDR3: TGTGCCAGCAGCCAATGGACAGGGTTCCGCACCGGGGAGCTGTTTTTT. It codes for CASSQWTGFRTGELFF.